These 28 T cell receptor beta chains originate from one sample sequenced in a study of blood T cell repertoires in COVID-19 (dated by TCRdb to between 2020 and 2021). The library relied on the immunoSEQ multiplex PCR assay. TCRdb retrieved this table from immuneACCESS and kept in-frame rearrangements only. Not all clones are present; in checked studies, unresolved V genes account for under half, and no reason is known for the remainder. This sample lists about 260,000 clones; approximately 90% were detected once. Less than 5% of the sample is taken by the ten largest. Sequences were obtained from peripheral blood. These receptors originate from a man aged 60-69 years who had recovered from COVID-19.

This clone has just one count. V usage is TRBV6-2 or TRBV6-3 and J usage is TRBJ1-3; D possibly corresponds to TRBD1 (5 bases). V was trimmed by 5 bases and J by 2 bases, leaving 10 bases between them. Germline V CDR1 and CDR2: MNHEY, SVGEGT. CDR3 length equals 14 residues. DNA of the CDR3: TGTGCCAGCAGTCCCCAGGGCACTGGAAACACCATATATTTT. Its protein product is CASSPQGTGNTIYF.

The chain links TRBV6-5 to TRBJ1-5; D not certain. The V and J ends lost 5 bases and 0 bases respectively, with 11 bases between them. CDR3 size: 15 residues. Germline V lookup: CDR1 MNHEY, CDR2 SVGAGI. CDR3 nucleotide sequence: TGTGCCAGCAGTCCTTCTCAGAATAGCAATCAGCCCCAGCATTTT. It is translated as CASSPSQNSNQPQHF.

The chain recombines TRBV2 with TRBJ2-2; D might be TRBD2 (6 bases). This CDR3 has 15 residues. Germline assignment: CDR1 SNHLY and CDR2 FYNNEI. Deletions cut 6 bases from V and 2 bases from J, with 13 bases between. CDR3 protein: CASSETRINTGELFF. The DNA of the CDR3 is TGTGCCAGCAGCGAGACTAGAATTAACACCGGGGAGCTGTTTTTT.

The chain links TRBV5-1 to TRBJ2-2; 8 bases map to TRBD1. There are 17 residues in the CDR3. With V trimmed by 4 bases and J by 1 base, 9 bases remained unmatched. In germline, CDR1 is SGHRS, CDR2 YFSETQ. The CDR3 loop is CASSPNSGTGNTGELFF. CDR3 nucleotides: TGCGCCAGCAGCCCCAACTCCGGGACAGGGAACACCGGGGAGCTGTTTTTT.

This clone was observed a single time. This rearrangement joins TRBV27 to TRBJ1-2, with D unresolved. Deletions cut 0 bases from V and 1 base from J, with 18 bases between. From germline, CDR1 is MNHEY and CDR2 SMNVEV (reference sequence). The CDR3 contains 18 residues. CDR3 bases: TGTGCCAGCAGTTTATCACATCGTCGGGTCATTCTTAACTATGGCTACACCTTC. This codes for CASSLSHRRVILNYGYTF.

This chain joins TRBV5-1 and TRBJ2-5, with 7 bases matching TRBD2. Trimming took 5 bases from V and 5 from J; bases not matched to a gene: 12. This CDR3 has 15 amino acids. Germline assignment: CDR1 SGHRS and CDR2 YFSETQ. Here the CDR3 reads CASSSGLTLGETQYF. The CDR3 nucleotides read TGCGCCAGCAGTTCGGGACTAACCCTCGGGGAGACCCAGTACTTC.

The chain uses TRBV12-5 and TRBJ2-3; D ambiguous. This CDR3 spans 13 amino acids. Germline CDR1 LGHNT, CDR2 FRNRAP. V lost 8 bases, J lost 1 base, and 10 bases lay in between. The CDR3 reads CASSPGGTDTQYF. For the CDR3, the DNA is TGTGCTAGTTCTCCAGGCGGCACAGATACGCAGTATTTT.

The chain couples TRBV23-1 to TRBJ2-2, with D possibly matching TRBD1 (5 bases). TRBV23-1 is marked as an open reading frame, function uncertain. V lost 0 bases, J lost 6 bases, and 11 bases lay in between. The CDR3 covers 15 residues. The CDR3 protein is CASSQSPGQSGELFF. The CDR3 DNA reads TGCGCCAGCAGTCAATCACCCGGACAATCCGGGGAGCTGTTTTTT.

This clone has more than one count but fewer than ten. The V gene is TRBV7-3, the J gene TRBJ2-2; no reliable D call. Germline CDR1 is SGHTA and CDR2 is FQGTGA. With 4 bases removed from V and 3 bases from J, the gap between germline ends came to 9 bases. The CDR3 runs 14 residues. The CDR3: CASSSRADTGELFF. CDR3 bases: TGTGCCAGCAGCTCCCGTGCAGACACCGGGGAGCTGTTTTTT.

The chain is built from TRBV5-5 and TRBJ2-3; D unclear. The CDR3 sequence is 14 residues long. Germline V lookup: CDR1 SGHKS, CDR2 YYEKEE (reference sequence). V lost 3 bases, J lost 4 bases, and 12 bases lay in between. The DNA for the CDR3 is TGTGCCAGCAGCTCGTGGGCTGCTTCAGATACGCAGTATTTT. Amino acids: CASSSWAASDTQYF.

V and J are TRBV27 and TRBJ2-5, with 7 bases matching TRBD1. The CDR3 extends over 16 amino acids. CDR1 is MNHEY, CDR2 SMNVEV, per germline (reference sequence). The trim removed 7 bases at V and 0 bases at J, leaving 11 bases unmatched. CDR3 region: CASTSGGRGNQETQYF. CDR3 in DNA: TGTGCCAGCACCTCAGGGGGTAGGGGGAACCAAGAGACCCAGTACTTC.

This clone appeared a single time. The rearrangement uses TRBV5-1 and TRBJ1-1; weak D call: TRBD1 (6 bases). CDR1 and CDR2 (germline): SGHRS, YFSETQ. This CDR3 contains 16 residues. V shed 3 bases and J shed 4 bases, with 19 bases lying between them. CDR3 DNA sequence: TGCGCCAGCAGCTGGGGAATACAGGGAGGGAGCACTGAAGCTTTCTTT. Its translation is CASSWGIQGGSTEAFF.

The chain links TRBV27 to TRBJ2-5; D unresolved. From germline, CDR1 is MNHEY and CDR2 SMNVEV (reference sequence). Trimming removed 8 bases from V and 2 bases from J, with 15 bases in between. The CDR3 covers 14 residues. The CDR3 is CASGRVISQETQYF. In nucleotides, the CDR3 is TGTGCCAGCGGTCGGGTAATATCACAAGAGACCCAGTACTTC.

V is TRBV2 and J is TRBJ1-1; a weak D match, TRBD1 (6 bases). The CDR3 loop spans 13 amino acids. Trimming cost V 7 bases and J 7 bases, with 16 bases left between them. CDR1 is SNHLY, CDR2 FYNNEI, per germline. The CDR3 nucleotides are TGTGCCAGCATAGGAGACGGACAGCTTGAAGCTTTCTTT. Its translation: CASIGDGQLEAFF. Filled out from reference TRBV2 and TRBJ1-1, the complete variable domain reads EPEVTQTPSHQVTQMGQEVILRCVPISNHLYFYWYRQILGQKVEFLVSFYNNEISEKSEIFDDQFSVERPDGSNFTLKIRSTKLEDSAMYFCASIGDGQLEAFFGQGTRLTVV.

This sequence joins TRBV30 and TRBJ1-5, with TRBD1 matching over 9 bases. Trimming cost V 3 bases and J 7 bases; bases outside gene matches: 13. CDR3 size: 16 residues. Germline CDR1 reads GTSNPN; CDR2 reads SVGIG (reference sequence). CDR3 region: CAWSGDRVGTGQPQHF. CDR3 DNA sequence: TGTGCCTGGAGCGGGGACAGGGTAGGCACCGGGCAGCCCCAGCATTTT.

The rearrangement joins TRBV2 to TRBJ1-1; D might be TRBD1 (6 bases). V was pared by 1 base and J by 6 bases, with 12 bases between. This CDR3 has 14 residues. Germline V lookup: CDR1 SNHLY, CDR2 FYNNEI. The CDR3 here is CASSEGQVNSEAFF. The CDR3 coding sequence is TGTGCCAGCAGTGAAGGACAGGTCAATTCTGAAGCTTTCTTT. Combining the CDR3 with reference TRBV2 and TRBJ1-1 gives the whole variable domain EPEVTQTPSHQVTQMGQEVILRCVPISNHLYFYWYRQILGQKVEFLVSFYNNEISEKSEIFDDQFSVERPDGSNFTLKIRSTKLEDSAMYFCASSEGQVNSEAFFGQGTRLTVV.

The chain is built from TRBV19 and TRBJ1-2; D call uncertain. V was pared by 0 bases and J by 8 bases, with 13 bases between. This CDR3 is built from 14 residues. Looked up from germline, CDR1 is LNHDA and CDR2 is SQIVND (reference sequence). The CDR3 DNA sequence: TGTGCCAGTAGTATAGATCGGGGAATTTCGGGCTACACCTTC. It is translated as CASSIDRGISGYTF.

This clone was picked up a small number of times. V and J are TRBV7-2 and TRBJ2-3; D may be TRBD2 (6 bases). Germline V gene sequence: CDR1 SGHTA, CDR2 FQGNSA. Trimming pared 6 bases from V and 5 bases from J, leaving 15 bases between. The CDR3 length is 14 residues. The CDR3 protein is CASRKAAGIDTQYF. Written as DNA, the CDR3 is TGTGCCAGCAGGAAGGCGGCGGGGATAGATACGCAGTATTTT.

V is TRBV5-5 and J is TRBJ1-2; D is uncertain. Germline V gene lookup returns CDR1 SGHKS and CDR2 YYEKEE (reference sequence). V gave up 0 bases and J gave up 4 bases, with 7 bases separating them. CDR3 length equals 13 residues. The CDR3 protein is CASSLVEGYGYTF. CDR3 nucleotides: TGTGCCAGCAGCTTGGTTGAGGGCTATGGCTACACCTTC.

The J gene is TRBJ2-1, the V gene TRBV7-3, with 16 positions matching TRBD2. CDR3 length equals 17 residues. The germline V gene has CDR1 SGHTA and CDR2 FQGTGA. Losses at the gene ends were 5 bases for V and 7 bases for J; bases not matched to a gene: 8. As DNA, the CDR3 is TGTGCCAGCAGCGCCAGCCCGGGACTAGCGGGGGGGAATGAGCAGTTCTTC. This encodes CASSASPGLAGGNEQFF.

The V call is TRBV5-1, the J call TRBJ1-1; D remains unclear. The CDR3 length is 15 residues. The ends were cut back, 0 bases at V and 0 bases at J, with 9 bases in the middle. CDR1 is SGHRS, CDR2 YFSETQ, per germline. CDR3 DNA sequence: TGCGCCAGCAGCTTGGTCCGGGGTATGAACACTGAAGCTTTCTTT. It encodes CASSLVRGMNTEAFF.

This clone was seen more than once but under ten times. The chain has TRBV30 and TRBJ1-6; D not certain. CDR3 length: 12 residues. With 0 bases removed from V and 8 bases from J, the gap between germline ends came to 5 bases. Germline V gene lookup returns CDR1 GTSNPN and CDR2 SVGIG (reference sequence). The CDR3 spells CAWSVLDSPLHF. The CDR3, as DNA: TGTGCCTGGAGTGTACTCGATTCACCCCTCCACTTT. The full variable domain, in which reference TRBV30 and TRBJ1-6 provide the parts outside the CDR3, is SQTIHQWPATLVQPVGSPLSLECTVEGTSNPNLYWYRQAAGRGLQLLFYSVGIGQISSEVPQNLSASRPQDRQFILSSKKLLLSDSGFYLCAWSVLDSPLHFGNGTRLTVT.

The CDR3 DNA reads TGTGCCAGCAGTGGGCTAGCGGGGGTGCCAGCTACGCAGTATTTT. It codes for CASSGLAGVPATQYF. The chain combines TRBV2 with TRBJ2-3; 10 nucleotides agree with TRBD2. The CDR3 sequence is 15 residues long. Germline-derived CDR1 and CDR2 are SNHLY and FYNNEI. J gave up 8 bases and V 4 bases, and 9 bases lay outside the gene matches.

A few counts support this clone. V gene TRBV9 combines with J gene TRBJ2-4; 8 positions match TRBD2. The germline V gene has CDR1 SGDLS and CDR2 YYNGEE. V shed 3 bases and J 1 base; nucleotides not matched to a gene: 15. The CDR3 loop spans 19 amino acids. The CDR3 nucleotides are TGTGCCAGCAGCGCAACGCCCGGGGGGGCTGGCGGGGCCAAAAACATTCAGTACTTC. Its protein product is CASSATPGGAGGAKNIQYF.

The chain links TRBV4-1 to TRBJ2-3, with a weak D call TRBD2 (5 bases). Between the trimmed V and J ends, which lost 3 bases and 4 bases, there was a span of 11 bases. This CDR3 has 14 amino acids. Looked up from germline, CDR1 is MGHRA and CDR2 is YSYEKL. The CDR3 nucleotides are TGCGCCAGCAGCCAGGACTTTAGTGCAGATACGCAGTATTTT. Its protein product is CASSQDFSADTQYF.

DNA of the CDR3: TGTGCCAGCAGCGTAACCGGGACTAGCGGGGGCCGCAGCACAGATACGCAGTATTTT. Its translation is CASSVTGTSGGRSTDTQYF. The chain uses TRBV7-2 and TRBJ2-3, with TRBD2 identical over 14 bases. The CDR3 sequence is 19 residues long. V was pared by 5 bases and J by 0 bases, with 10 bases of the junction left unmatched. CDR1 is SGHTA, CDR2 FQGNSA, per germline. The whole variable domain, remainder taken from reference TRBV7-2 and TRBJ2-3, is GAGVSQSPSNKVTEKGKDVELRCDPISGHTALYWYRQSLGQGLEFLIYFQGNSAPDKSGLPSDRFSAERTGGSVSTLTIQRTQQEDSAVYLCASSVTGTSGGRSTDTQYFGPGTRLTVL.

The table lists this clone with a count of one. The V call is TRBV6-1, the J call TRBJ2-3; 9 bases agree with TRBD1. There are 19 residues in the CDR3. Germline V gene sequence: CDR1 MNHNS, CDR2 SASEGT. The J segment lost 3 bases and the V segment lost 2 bases, leaving 15 bases of the junction unmatched. CDR3 loop: CASSELPSAGTGWTDTQYF. CDR3 DNA sequence: TGTGCCAGCAGTGAACTACCGTCCGCCGGGACAGGGTGGACAGATACGCAGTATTTT.

The rearrangement joins TRBV29-1 to TRBJ2-7; 9 nucleotides match TRBD1. After removal of 1 base from V and 2 bases from J, the junction contained 9 bases not matched to a gene. Germline lookup yields CDR1 SQVTM and CDR2 ANQGSEA. The CDR3 sequence is 16 residues long. CDR3 DNA: TGCAGCGTTGAAGGCAGCGACAGGGGGGGGACCTACGAGCAGTACTTC. Its protein is CSVEGSDRGGTYEQYF.